The rows below give T cell receptor beta chains drawn from one sample of a study of blood T cells in healthy people across ages. TCRdb redid the calling of the 5' RACE reads with MiXCR, one entry per CDR3 protein. The table shows approximately 780,000 distinct CDR3 sequences, with about 26% occurring only once. The same data also contributed to another study, on T cells of mothers and their children.

The sequenced sample consisted of blood. The receptors here all came from a boy aged 5-17 years in good health. The CDR3 runs from the conserved cysteine through the conserved F or W. Fields, in order: J gene, clone size, D gene, V gene, CDR3 DNA, CDR3 protein. The D gene is left open where the match is weak. Expanded clones are given a class, and other clones once, few, many or no size at all.

J: TRBJ2-1
size: NA
D: NA
V: TRBV5-1
DNA: TGCGCCAGCAGCTGGGGACACGAGAACAATGAGCAGTTCTTC
CDR3: CASSWGHENNEQFF

J: TRBJ2-3
size: NA
D: TRBD2
V: TRBV29-1
DNA: TGCAGCGTTGCCAGCGGGGGGGCCGGAGATACGCAGTATTTT
CDR3: CSVASGGAGDTQYF

J: TRBJ2-3
size: few
D: NA
V: TRBV9
DNA: TGTGCCAGCAGCGTAGCCTCCCACGCTACAGATACGCAGTATTTT
CDR3: CASSVASHATDTQYF

J: TRBJ2-4
size: NA
D: TRBD1
V: TRBV11-2
DNA: TGTGCCAGCAGCCAAGGCCGGTTACAGGGGTTGGCCAAAAACATTCAGTACTTC
CDR3: CASSQGRLQGLAKNIQYF

J: TRBJ2-5
size: NA
D: NA
V: TRBV12-3/TRBV12-4
DNA: TGTGCCAGCAGCCTTCAGGTCGTACACCCGAGGGGGACCCAGTACTTC
CDR3: CASSLQVVHPRGTQYF

J: TRBJ2-2
size: NA
D: TRBD1
V: TRBV5-4
DNA: TGTGCCAGCAGCTCCCGGGACAGGGGGCTTAGAACCGGGGAGCTGTTTTTT
CDR3: CASSSRDRGLRTGELFF

J: TRBJ1-5
size: few
D: NA
V: TRBV20-1
DNA: TGCAGTGCTAGAGCTACAGGTTACAATCAGCCCCAGCATTTT
CDR3: CSARATGYNQPQHF

J: TRBJ1-4
size: NA
D: TRBD1
V: TRBV7-9
DNA: TGTGCCAGCAGCTTAGGAAGGGGGCTGGATGAAAAACTGTTTTTT
CDR3: CASSLGRGLDEKLFF

J: TRBJ2-1
size: NA
D: TRBD2
V: TRBV12-3/TRBV12-4
DNA: TGTGCCAGCAGTTTGGGTGTAACTAGCGGGGTAACCAATGAGCAGTTCTTC
CDR3: CASSLGVTSGVTNEQFF

J: TRBJ2-5
size: few
D: NA
V: TRBV12-3/TRBV12-4
DNA: TGTGCCAGCAGTCGACTTGACCAAGGGCAGCAGTACTTC
CDR3: CASSRLDQGQQYF

J: TRBJ2-3
size: NA
D: NA
V: TRBV3-1
DNA: TGTGCCAGCAGCCTCCGGCCGGGGGGCGGAGATACGCAGTATTTT
CDR3: CASSLRPGGGDTQYF

J: TRBJ2-5
size: NA
D: TRBD2
V: TRBV28
DNA: TGTGCCAGCAGCGGGACTAGCGGGACACAGGCGCAAGAGACCCAGTACTTC
CDR3: CASSGTSGTQAQETQYF

J: TRBJ2-1
size: few
D: TRBD2
V: TRBV5-1
DNA: TGCGCCAGCAGCTTCACCGGGACTAGCGGGGGGGAGCAGTTCTTC
CDR3: CASSFTGTSGGEQFF

J: TRBJ2-1
size: few
D: TRBD2
V: TRBV27
DNA: TGTGCCAGCAGTTTATATGGCGGGGGGCAGTTCTTC
CDR3: CASSLYGGGQFF

J: TRBJ1-4
size: NA
D: TRBD1
V: TRBV12-3/TRBV12-4
DNA: TGTGCCAGCAGTTTAGGGACAGGGTATGGTGAAAAACTGTTTTTT
CDR3: CASSLGTGYGEKLFF

J: TRBJ1-1
size: NA
D: NA
V: TRBV7-9
DNA: TGTGCCAGCAGCTTATCCCACCTTCCCGCTGAAGCTTTCTTT
CDR3: CASSLSHLPAEAFF

J: TRBJ2-3
size: few
D: TRBD2
V: TRBV12-3/TRBV12-4
DNA: TGTGCCAGCAGGACTAGCGGAGAAAGCACAGATACGCAGTATTTT
CDR3: CASRTSGESTDTQYF

J: TRBJ2-2
size: many
D: NA
V: TRBV5-5
DNA: TGTGCCAGCAGCTTGTCGGGGGGCGACACCGGGGAGCTGTTTTTT
CDR3: CASSLSGGDTGELFF

J: TRBJ2-5
size: NA
D: NA
V: TRBV27
DNA: TGTGCCAGCAGACCTTGGCAGGAAGAGACCCAGTACTTC
CDR3: CASRPWQEETQYF

J: TRBJ2-7
size: NA
D: NA
V: TRBV6-2/TRBV6-3
DNA: TGTGCCAGCAGCCTCGGGCAGTCTAGCTCCTACGAGCAGTACTTC
CDR3: CASSLGQSSSYEQYF

J: TRBJ2-7
size: many
D: TRBD2
V: TRBV29-1
DNA: TGCAGCGTTGAGGCGGGGGGCTACGAGCAGTACTTC
CDR3: CSVEAGGYEQYF

J: TRBJ1-4
size: few
D: NA
V: TRBV6-5
DNA: TGTGCCAGCAGTTACTCGAGTGGTAGGGGCGGTGAAAAACTGTTCTTT
CDR3: CASSYSSGRGGEKLFF

J: TRBJ2-7
size: NA
D: TRBD2
V: TRBV6-5
DNA: TGTGCCACGGGAGGGGGGAGCTACGAGCAGTACTTC
CDR3: CATGGGSYEQYF

J: TRBJ2-1
size: few
D: NA
V: TRBV4-1
DNA: TGCGCCAGCAGCGCACAAGAGGGACTCTACAATGAGCAGTTCTTC
CDR3: CASSAQEGLYNEQFF

J: TRBJ2-4
size: few
D: NA
V: TRBV5-1
DNA: TGCGCCAGCAGCTTGGAGGGGGCGGAGGGAAACATTCAGTACTTC
CDR3: CASSLEGAEGNIQYF

J: TRBJ1-2
size: few
D: NA
V: TRBV20-1
DNA: TGCAGTGCTGAGGACCGAATCAATTTTGGCTACACCTTC
CDR3: CSAEDRINFGYTF

J: TRBJ2-1
size: NA
D: TRBD2
V: TRBV7-8
DNA: TGTGCCAGCAGCTTAAGCGGGGGGAGGCATGAGCAGTTCTTC
CDR3: CASSLSGGRHEQFF